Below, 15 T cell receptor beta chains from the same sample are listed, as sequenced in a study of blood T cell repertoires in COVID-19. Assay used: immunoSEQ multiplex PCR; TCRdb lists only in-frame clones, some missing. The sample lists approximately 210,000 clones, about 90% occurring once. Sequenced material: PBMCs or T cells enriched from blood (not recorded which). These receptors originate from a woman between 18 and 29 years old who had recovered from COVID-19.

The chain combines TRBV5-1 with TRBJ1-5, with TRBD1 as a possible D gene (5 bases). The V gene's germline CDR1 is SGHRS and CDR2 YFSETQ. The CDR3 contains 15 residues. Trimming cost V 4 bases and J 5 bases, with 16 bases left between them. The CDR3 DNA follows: TGCGCCAGCAGCCCCGGCGCGCAGGGCTATCAGCCCCAGCATTTT. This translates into CASSPGAQGYQPQHF. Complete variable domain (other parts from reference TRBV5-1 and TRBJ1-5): KAGVTQTPRYLIKTRGQQVTLSCSPISGHRSVSWYQQTPGQGLQFLFEYFSETQRNKGNFPGRFSGRQFSNSRSEMNVSTLELGDSALYLCASSPGAQGYQPQHFGDGTRLSIL.

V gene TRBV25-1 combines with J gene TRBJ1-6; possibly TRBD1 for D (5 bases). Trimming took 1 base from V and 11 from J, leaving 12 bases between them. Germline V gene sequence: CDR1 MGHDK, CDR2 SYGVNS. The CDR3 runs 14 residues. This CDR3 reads CASSESTGITPLHF. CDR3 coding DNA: TGTGCCAGCAGTGAATCAACAGGAATTACACCCCTCCACTTT.

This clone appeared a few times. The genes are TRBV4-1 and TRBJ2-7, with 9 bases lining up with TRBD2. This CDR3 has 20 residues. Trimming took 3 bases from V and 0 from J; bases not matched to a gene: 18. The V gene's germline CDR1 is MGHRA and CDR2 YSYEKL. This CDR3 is CASSHEDSGLAVTSSYEQYF. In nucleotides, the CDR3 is TGCGCCAGCAGCCATGAGGACTCGGGACTAGCCGTCACAAGCTCCTACGAGCAGTACTTC.

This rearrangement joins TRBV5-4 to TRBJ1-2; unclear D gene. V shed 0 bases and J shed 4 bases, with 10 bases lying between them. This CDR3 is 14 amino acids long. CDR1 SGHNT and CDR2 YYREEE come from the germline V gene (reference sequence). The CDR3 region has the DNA TGTGCCAGCAGCTTGGGTGACACCTCCTATGGCTACACCTTC. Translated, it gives CASSLGDTSYGYTF.

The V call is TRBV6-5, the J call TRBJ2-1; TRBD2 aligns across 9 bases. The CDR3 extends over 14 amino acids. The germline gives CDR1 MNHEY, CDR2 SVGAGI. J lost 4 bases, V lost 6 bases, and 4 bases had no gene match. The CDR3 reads CASRSGGRYNEQFF. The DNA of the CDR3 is TGTGCCAGCAGGAGCGGGGGGCGTTACAATGAGCAGTTCTTC.

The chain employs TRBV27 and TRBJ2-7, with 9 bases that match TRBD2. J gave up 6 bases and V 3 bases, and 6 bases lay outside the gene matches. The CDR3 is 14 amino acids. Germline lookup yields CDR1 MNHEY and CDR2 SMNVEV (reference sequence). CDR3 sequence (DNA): TGTGCCAGCAGTTTCTCGCGGGGGGGAGGCGAGCAGTACTTC. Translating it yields CASSFSRGGGEQYF.

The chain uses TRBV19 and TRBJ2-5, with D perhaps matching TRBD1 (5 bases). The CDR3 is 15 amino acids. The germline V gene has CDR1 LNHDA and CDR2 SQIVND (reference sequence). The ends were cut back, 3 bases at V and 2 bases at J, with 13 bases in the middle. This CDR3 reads CASSMTDRPQETQYF. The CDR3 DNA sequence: TGTGCCAGTAGTATGACAGATAGACCACAAGAGACCCAGTACTTC.

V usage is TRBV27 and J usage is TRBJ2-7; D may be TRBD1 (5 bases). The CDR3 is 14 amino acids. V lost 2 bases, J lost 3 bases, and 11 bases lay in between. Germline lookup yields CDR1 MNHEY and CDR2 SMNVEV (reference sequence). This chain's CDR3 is CASSLTGPSYEQYF. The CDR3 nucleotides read TGTGCCAGCAGTTTAACAGGTCCGAGCTACGAGCAGTACTTC.

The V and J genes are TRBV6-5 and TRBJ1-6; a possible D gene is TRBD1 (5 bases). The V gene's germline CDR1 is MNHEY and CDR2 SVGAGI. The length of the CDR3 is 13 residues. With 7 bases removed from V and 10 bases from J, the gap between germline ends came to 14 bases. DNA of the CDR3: TGTGCCAGCAAACCACCAGGGTCCTCACCCCTCCACTTT. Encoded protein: CASKPPGSSPLHF.

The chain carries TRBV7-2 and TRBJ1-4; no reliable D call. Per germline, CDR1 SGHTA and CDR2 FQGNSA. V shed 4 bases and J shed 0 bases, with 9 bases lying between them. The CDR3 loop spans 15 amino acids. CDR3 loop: CASSSRSATNEKLFF. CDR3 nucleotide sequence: TGTGCCAGCAGCTCCAGGTCTGCAACTAATGAAAAACTGTTTTTT.

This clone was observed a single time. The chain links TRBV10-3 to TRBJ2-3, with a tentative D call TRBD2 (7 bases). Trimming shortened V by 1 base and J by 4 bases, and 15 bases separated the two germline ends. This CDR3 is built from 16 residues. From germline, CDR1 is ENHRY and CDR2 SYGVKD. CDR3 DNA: TGTGCCATCAGTGAGTTTCGAAAGGGGGGGGCAGATACGCAGTATTTT. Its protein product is CAISEFRKGGADTQYF.

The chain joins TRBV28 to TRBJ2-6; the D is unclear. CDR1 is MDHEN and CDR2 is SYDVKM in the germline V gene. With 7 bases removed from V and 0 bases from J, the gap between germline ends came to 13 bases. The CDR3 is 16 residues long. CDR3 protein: CASTPMRSSGANVLTF. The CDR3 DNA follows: TGTGCCAGCACCCCCATGAGGAGCTCTGGGGCCAACGTCCTGACTTTC.

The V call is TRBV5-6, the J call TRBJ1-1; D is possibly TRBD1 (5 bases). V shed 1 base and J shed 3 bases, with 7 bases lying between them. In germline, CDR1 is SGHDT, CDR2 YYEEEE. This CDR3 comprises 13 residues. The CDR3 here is CASSLSGHTEAFF. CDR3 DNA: TGTGCCAGCAGCTTGTCAGGGCACACTGAAGCTTTCTTT.

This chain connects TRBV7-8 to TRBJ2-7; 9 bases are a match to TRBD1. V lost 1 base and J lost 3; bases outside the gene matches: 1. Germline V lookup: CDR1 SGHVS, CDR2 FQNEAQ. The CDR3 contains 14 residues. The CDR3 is CASSLVTGGYEQYF. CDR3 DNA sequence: TGTGCCAGCAGCTTAGTGACAGGGGGCTACGAGCAGTACTTC.

CDR3 residues: CATEGRIGEQYF. CDR3 coding DNA: TGTGCCACCGAGGGCAGAATCGGCGAGCAGTACTTC. The chain carries TRBV24-1 and TRBJ2-7; the D gene is possibly TRBD2 (5 bases). V gave up 9 bases and J gave up 6 bases, with 14 bases separating them. The CDR3 is made up of 12 amino acids. The germline V gene has CDR1 KGHDR and CDR2 SFDVKD.